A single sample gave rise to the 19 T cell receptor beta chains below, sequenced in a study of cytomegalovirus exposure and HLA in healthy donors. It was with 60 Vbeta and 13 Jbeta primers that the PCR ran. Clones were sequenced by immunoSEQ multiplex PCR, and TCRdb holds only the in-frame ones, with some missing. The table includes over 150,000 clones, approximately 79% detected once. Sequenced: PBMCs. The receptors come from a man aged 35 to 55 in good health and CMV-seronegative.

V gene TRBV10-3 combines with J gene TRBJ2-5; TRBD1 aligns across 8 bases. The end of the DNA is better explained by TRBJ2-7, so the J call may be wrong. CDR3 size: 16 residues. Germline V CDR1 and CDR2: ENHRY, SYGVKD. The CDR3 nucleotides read TGTGCCATCAGTGAGTCTACCGGGACAGGAGGCAACGAGCAGTACTTC. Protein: CAISESTGTGGNEQYF.

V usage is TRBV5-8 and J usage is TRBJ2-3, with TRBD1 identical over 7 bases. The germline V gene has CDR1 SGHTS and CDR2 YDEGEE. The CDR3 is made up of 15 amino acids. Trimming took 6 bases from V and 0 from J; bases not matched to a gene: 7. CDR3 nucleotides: TGTGCCAGCATTTGGGGACAGCGAAGCACAGATACGCAGTATTTT. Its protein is CASIWGQRSTDTQYF.

CDR3 DNA: TGTGCCAGCAGCGCCAGGGGGAGTACGCAGTATTTT. This codes for CASSARGSTQYF. The chain employs TRBV9 and TRBJ2-3; 7 bases fit TRBD1. The CDR3 consists of 12 residues. J was trimmed by 8 bases and V by 3 bases; bases with no gene match: 3. Germline CDR1 is SGDLS and CDR2 is YYNGEE.

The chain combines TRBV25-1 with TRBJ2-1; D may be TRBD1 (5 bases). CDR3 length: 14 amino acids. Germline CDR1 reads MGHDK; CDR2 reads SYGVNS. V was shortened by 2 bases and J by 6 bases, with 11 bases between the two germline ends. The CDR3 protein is CASSEQGRSNEQFF. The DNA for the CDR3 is TGTGCCAGCAGTGAACAGGGTCGAAGCAATGAGCAGTTCTTC.

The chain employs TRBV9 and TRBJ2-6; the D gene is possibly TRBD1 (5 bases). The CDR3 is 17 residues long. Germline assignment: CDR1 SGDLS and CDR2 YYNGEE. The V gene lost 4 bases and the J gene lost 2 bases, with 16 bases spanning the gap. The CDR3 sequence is CASSPRSRDPGANVLTF. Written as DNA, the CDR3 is TGTGCCAGCAGCCCACGGAGCAGGGATCCTGGGGCCAACGTCCTGACTTTC.

The CDR3: CASSPATQTIYGYTF. In DNA form, the CDR3 reads TGTGCCAGCAGCCCAGCGACTCAGACTATCTATGGCTACACCTTC. The chain recombines TRBV6-5 with TRBJ1-2; D not resolved. The CDR3 is 15 amino acids. The germline V gene encodes CDR1 MNHEY and CDR2 SVGAGI. The V and J ends lost 6 bases and 4 bases respectively, with 18 bases between them.

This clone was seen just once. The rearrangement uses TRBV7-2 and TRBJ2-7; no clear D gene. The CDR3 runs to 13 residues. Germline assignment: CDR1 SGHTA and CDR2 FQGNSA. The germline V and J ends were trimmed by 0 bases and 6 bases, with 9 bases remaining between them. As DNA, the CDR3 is TGTGCCAGCAGCTTAGCGCGGAAGGCCGAGCAGTACTTC. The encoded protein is CASSLARKAEQYF.

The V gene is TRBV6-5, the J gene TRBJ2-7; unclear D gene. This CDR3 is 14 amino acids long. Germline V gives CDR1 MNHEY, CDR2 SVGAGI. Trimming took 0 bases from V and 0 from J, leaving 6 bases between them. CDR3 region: CASSYSRGSYEQYF. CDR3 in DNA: TGTGCCAGCAGTTACTCACGCGGCTCCTACGAGCAGTACTTC.

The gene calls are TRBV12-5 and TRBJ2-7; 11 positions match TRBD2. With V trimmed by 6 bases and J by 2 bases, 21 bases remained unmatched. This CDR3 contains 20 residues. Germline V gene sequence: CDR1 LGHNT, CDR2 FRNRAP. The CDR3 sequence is CASGRVVGTSGGGLAYEQYF. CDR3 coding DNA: TGTGCTAGTGGCCGGGTGGTAGGGACTAGCGGTGGGGGTTTGGCCTACGAGCAGTACTTC.

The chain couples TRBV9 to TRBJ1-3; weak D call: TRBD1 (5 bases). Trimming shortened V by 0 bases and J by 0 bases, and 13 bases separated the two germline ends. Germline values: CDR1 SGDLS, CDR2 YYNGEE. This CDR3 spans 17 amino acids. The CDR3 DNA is TGTGCCAGCAGCGTAGGAGGCAGGGAATCCTCTGGAAACACCATATATTTT. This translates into CASSVGGRESSGNTIYF.

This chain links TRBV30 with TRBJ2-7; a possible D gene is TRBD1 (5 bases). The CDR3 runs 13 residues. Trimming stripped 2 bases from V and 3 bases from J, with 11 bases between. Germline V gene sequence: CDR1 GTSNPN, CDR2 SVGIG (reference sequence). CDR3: CAWSNRQYYEQYF. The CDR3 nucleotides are TGTGCCTGGAGTAACAGACAGTACTACGAGCAGTACTTC.

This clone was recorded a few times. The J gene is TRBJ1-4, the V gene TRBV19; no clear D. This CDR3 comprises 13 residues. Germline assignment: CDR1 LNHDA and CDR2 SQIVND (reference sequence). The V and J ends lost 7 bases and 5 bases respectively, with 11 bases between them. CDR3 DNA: TGTGCCAGTAAAGCGGACGGAAATGAAAAACTGTTTTTT. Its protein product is CASKADGNEKLFF.

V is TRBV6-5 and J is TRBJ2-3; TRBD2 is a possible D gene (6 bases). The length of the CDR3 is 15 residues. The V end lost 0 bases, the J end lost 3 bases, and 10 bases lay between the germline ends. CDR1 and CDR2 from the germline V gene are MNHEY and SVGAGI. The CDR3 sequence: CASSYSGLATDTQYF. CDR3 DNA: TGTGCCAGCAGTTACTCGGGTCTAGCGACAGATACGCAGTATTTT.

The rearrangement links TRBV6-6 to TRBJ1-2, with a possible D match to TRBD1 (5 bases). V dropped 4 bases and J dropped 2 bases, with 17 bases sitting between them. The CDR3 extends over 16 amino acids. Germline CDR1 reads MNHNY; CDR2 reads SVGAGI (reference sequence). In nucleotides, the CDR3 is TGTGCCAGCAGTTTGCATTCCAGGGTCTCGAACTATGGCTACACCTTC. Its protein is CASSLHSRVSNYGYTF.

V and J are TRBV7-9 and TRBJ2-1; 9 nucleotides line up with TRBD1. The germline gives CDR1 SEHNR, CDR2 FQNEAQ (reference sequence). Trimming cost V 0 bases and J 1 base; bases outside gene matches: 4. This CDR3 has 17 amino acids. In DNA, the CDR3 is TGTGCCAGCAGCTTAGCGCGGGGGACAGGGTCCTACAATGAGCAGTTCTTC. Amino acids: CASSLARGTGSYNEQFF. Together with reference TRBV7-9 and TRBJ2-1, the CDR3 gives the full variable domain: DTGVSQNPRHKITKRGQNVTFRCDPISEHNRLYWYRQTLGQGPEFLTYFQNEAQLEKSRLLSDRFSAERPKGSFSTLEIQRTEQGDSAMYLCASSLARGTGSYNEQFFGPGTRLTVL.

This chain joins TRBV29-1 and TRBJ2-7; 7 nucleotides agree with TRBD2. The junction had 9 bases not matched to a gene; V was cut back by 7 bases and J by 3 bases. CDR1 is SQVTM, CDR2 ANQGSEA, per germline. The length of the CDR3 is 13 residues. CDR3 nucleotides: TGCAGCGGACTGGGAGGGGATTACTACGAGCAGTACTTC. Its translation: CSGLGGDYYEQYF.

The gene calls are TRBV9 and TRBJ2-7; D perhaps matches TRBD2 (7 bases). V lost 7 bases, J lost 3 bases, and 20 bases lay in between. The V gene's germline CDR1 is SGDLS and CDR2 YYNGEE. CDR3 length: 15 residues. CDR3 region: CASGGAGASGYEQYF. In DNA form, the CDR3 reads TGTGCCAGCGGGGGGGCAGGGGCATCGGGCTACGAGCAGTACTTC.

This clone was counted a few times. The CDR3 reads CASSSTGLGEQYF. Here the CDR3 DNA reads TGTGCCAGCAGTTCGACAGGGTTGGGCGAGCAGTACTTC. The genes are TRBV6-5 and TRBJ2-7; TRBD1 aligns across 7 bases. This CDR3 region has 13 residues. Germline V lookup: CDR1 MNHEY, CDR2 SVGAGI. The ends lost 4 bases at V and 6 bases at J; junction bases unmatched: 6.

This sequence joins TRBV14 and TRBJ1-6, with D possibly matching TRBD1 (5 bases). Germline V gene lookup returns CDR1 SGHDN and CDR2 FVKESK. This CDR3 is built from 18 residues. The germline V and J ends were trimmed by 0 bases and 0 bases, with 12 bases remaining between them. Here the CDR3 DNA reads TGTGCCAGCAGCCAAGATCACCGCGGGGCCTCCTATAATTCACCCCTCCACTTT. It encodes CASSQDHRGASYNSPLHF.